Detailed here is one TCR beta chain. Its specificity is unknown. Treatment defined: approximately nine-day PBMC culture with coronavirus spike peptide pools or control peptides (ViraFEST assay). Fewer than 2.5 million PBMCs per well were cultured with approximately 10 IU/ml IL-2 and approximately 10 ug/ml peptide pools. On day 3 and again on day 7, fresh IL-2 medium was used to replace half the medium. The entry originates in a study of vaccination and CD4 T cells after COVID-19. Findings and limits, study-wide: Early post-infection timepoints were missing, and relatively few convalescent patients were studied.

Sequence data for DNA of cultured CD4+ T cells were generated by the Oncomine TCR Beta short-read assay. TCRdb independently ran MiXCR on the PCR reads; one entry per CDR3 protein. The sample has tens of thousands of distinct CDR3 sequences, 55% to 70% seen once. The CDR3 is 15 amino acids. Germline values: CDR1 ENHRY, CDR2 SYGVKD. J lost 3 bases, V lost 3 bases, and 4 bases had no gene match. The chain links TRBV10-3 to TRBJ2-1, with TRBD1 identical over 8 bases. The specimen was CD4+ T cells from blood, cultured in vitro, collected after SARS-CoV-2 vaccination. The source of this sequence is a human donor who received a COVID-19 vaccine. The CDR3 protein is CAISDQGADYNEQFF. CDR3 bases: TGTGCCATCAGTGATCAGGGGGCTGACTACAATGAGCAGTTCTTC.